This TCR beta chain was recorded in a study of human T cells and chemical hapten exposure. Sample time point: healthy volunteer bleed at 2 weeks. Total RNA was isolated from unfractionated whole blood. TCRdb re-called the RACE reads through MiXCR, storing one row per CDR3 protein. The sample contains some 120,000 distinct CDR3 sequences, approximately 9.5% of which appear only once. V shed 0 bases and J shed 8 bases, with 16 bases lying between them. CDR1 is SGHDN and CDR2 is FVKESK in the germline V gene. The CDR3 is made up of 15 amino acids. J is TRBJ1-2 and V is TRBV14, with a possible D match to TRBD1 (6 bases). This clonotype was sampled from a male donor in good health. Some clones in this sample may be carry-over from other donors' samples. Sequencing was carried out using whole blood. CDR3 region: CASSQDLQGRGGYTF. The CDR3 DNA sequence: TGTGCCAGCAGCCAAGATCTCCAGGGGAGGGGAGGCTACACCTTC.